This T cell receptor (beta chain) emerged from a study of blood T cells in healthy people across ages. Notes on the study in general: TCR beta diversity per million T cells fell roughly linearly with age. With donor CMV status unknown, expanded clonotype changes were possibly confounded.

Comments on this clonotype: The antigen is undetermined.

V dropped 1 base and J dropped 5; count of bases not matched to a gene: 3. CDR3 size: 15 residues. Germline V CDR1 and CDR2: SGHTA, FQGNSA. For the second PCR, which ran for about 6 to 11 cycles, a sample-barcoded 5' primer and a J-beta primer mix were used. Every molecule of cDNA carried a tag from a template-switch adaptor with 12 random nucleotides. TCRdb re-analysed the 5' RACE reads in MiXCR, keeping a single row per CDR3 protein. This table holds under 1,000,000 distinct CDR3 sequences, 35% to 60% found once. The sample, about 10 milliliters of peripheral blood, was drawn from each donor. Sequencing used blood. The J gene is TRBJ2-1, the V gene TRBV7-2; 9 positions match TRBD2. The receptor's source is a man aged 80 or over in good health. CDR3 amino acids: CASSLVPSGDNEQFF. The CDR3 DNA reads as TGTGCCAGCAGCTTAGTCCCTAGCGGGGACAATGAGCAGTTCTTC.